These T cell receptor beta chains were read from a single sample in a study of cytomegalovirus exposure and HLA in healthy donors. The protocol was immunoSEQ multiplex PCR, while the TCRdb copy is restricted to in-frame clones and leaves out a portion. The sample includes about 300,000 clones, roughly 89% of them seen just once. The sequencing input was PBMCs. These receptors originate from a man between 40 and 49 years old in good health and CMV-seropositive. CDR3s include the opening cysteine and the closing phenylalanine or tryptophan. D genes are given only for firm matches. Clone size appears in some rows only: once, few, many, or a class for an expanded clone.

d_call	v_call	cdr3_length	clone_size	j_call	cdr3_nt	cdr3_aa
TRBD2	TRBV11-1	18	once	TRBJ2-7	TGTGCCAGCAGCTTAAGGGACGGGCGCCTAGCGGGAACCTACGAGCAGTACTTC	CASSLRDGRLAGTYEQYF
TRBD2	TRBV5-6	15	-	TRBJ2-2	TGTGCCAGCAGCTTGGGGACTAGCCGCACCGGGGAGCTGTTTTTT	CASSLGTSRTGELFF
TRBD1	TRBV7-9	15	-	TRBJ2-7	TGTGCCAGCAGCTTTGTGTCGGGACAGGGAGTCGAGCAGTACTTC	CASSFVSGQGVEQYF
-	TRBV19	12	-	TRBJ1-1	TGTGCCAGTAGTATCGGGGTCACTGAAGCTTTCTTT	CASSIGVTEAFF
-	TRBV15	13	-	TRBJ1-1	TGTGCCACCAGCAGAGATATGTACAGGGAAGCTTTCTTT	CATSRDMYREAFF
TRBD1	TRBV5-1	13	-	TRBJ2-1	TGCGCCAGCAGCTTTAACAGGGGATATGAGCAGTTCTTC	CASSFNRGYEQFF
TRBD2	TRBV11-2	17	-	TRBJ2-1	TGTGCCAGCAGCTTAGATCCGGGACTAGCGTCCTACAATGAGCAGTTCTTC	CASSLDPGLASYNEQFF
-	TRBV4-2	12	few	TRBJ1-1	TGTGCCAGCAGGCAGGGGACCCGTAAAGCTTTCTTT	CASRQGTRKAFF
-	TRBV28	15	-	TRBJ1-4	TGTGCCAGCAGTTTATGGCAGGGCAATCGGGAAAAACTGTTTTTT	CASSLWQGNREKLFF
-	TRBV18	14	-	TRBJ1-1	TGTGCCAGCTCACCAGGTGGGAGGACTCCTGAAGCTTTCTTT	CASSPGGRTPEAFF
-	TRBV19	15	-	TRBJ2-5	TGTGCCAGTCGACTCCAGGGGATGGGGCAAGAGACCCAGTACTTC	CASRLQGMGQETQYF
-	TRBV6-5	15	-	TRBJ1-5	TGTGCCAGCAGTAACAGGGTTAACGGCAATCAGCCCCAGCATTTT	CASSNRVNGNQPQHF
-	TRBV6-1	13	-	TRBJ1-5	TGTGCCAGCAGGGAGAATCGCAATCAGCCCCAGCATTTT	CASRENRNQPQHF
TRBD1	TRBV6-5	15	-	TRBJ1-2	TGTGCCAGCAGTTTCACCGGGACAGCTAACTATGGCTACACCTTC	CASSFTGTANYGYTF
TRBD2	TRBV5-1	14	-	TRBJ2-7	TGCGCCAGCAGCTTGGGACTAGCCGTCTACGAGCAGTACTTC	CASSLGLAVYEQYF
-	TRBV29-1	13	-	TRBJ1-4	TGCAGCGTTGCCAAAGGGGCACGTGAAAAACTGTTTTTT	CSVAKGAREKLFF
-	TRBV19	16	few	TRBJ1-1	TGTGCCAGTAGTACTCCGGCCCGGGCCAGGGGTACTGAAGCTTTCTTT	CASSTPARARGTEAFF
-	TRBV6-1	15	-	TRBJ1-5	TGTGCCAGCAGTGGAACCGGGACACTAGGACAGCCCCAGCATTTT	CASSGTGTLGQPQHF
TRBD2	TRBV7-2	14	-	TRBJ2-7	TGTGCCAGCAGCCCCAGCGGGAGACCCTACGAGCAGTACTTC	CASSPSGRPYEQYF
-	TRBV14	13	-	TRBJ2-1	TGTGCCAGCAGCCGGCGGCAAGACAATGAGCAGTTCTTC	CASSRRQDNEQFF
TRBD1	TRBV5-4	15	-	TRBJ2-7	TGTGCCAGCAGCTTTAGGGACAGGGGTGCCTACGAGCAGTACTTC	CASSFRDRGAYEQYF
TRBD2	TRBV9	16	-	TRBJ2-5	TGTGCCAGCAGCGTTGCTGGACATAGCGGGCAAGAGACCCAGTACTTC	CASSVAGHSGQETQYF
TRBD2	TRBV28	17	-	TRBJ2-3	TGTGCCAGCAGTCCGACAACTAGCGGGGGGTTGCTGGATACGCAGTATTTT	CASSPTTSGGLLDTQYF
-	TRBV6-5	15	-	TRBJ1-1	TGTGCCAGCAGTTACTTCGGGGTGCTGAACACTGAAGCTTTCTTT	CASSYFGVLNTEAFF
-	TRBV6-1	14	-	TRBJ1-6	TGTGCCAGCAGTGCCATTCTAGCCCCTTCACCCCTCCACTTT	CASSAILAPSPLHF
TRBD2	TRBV28	13	-	TRBJ2-7	TGTGCCAGCAGCTTCGGGACTAGCGAGGAGCAGTACTTC	CASSFGTSEEQYF
TRBD1	TRBV27	12	-	TRBJ2-3	TGTGCCAGCAGTTTGGACAGGGAGACGCAGTATTTT	CASSLDRETQYF
TRBD1	TRBV7-9	14	-	TRBJ2-7	TGTTCCAGCAACTGGGGACAGGACATAGCCGAGCAGTACTTC	CSSNWGQDIAEQYF
-	TRBV19	13	once	TRBJ2-3	TGTGCCAGTAGTGACTCGTACACAGATACGCAGTATTTT	CASSDSYTDTQYF
-	TRBV14	16	-	TRBJ2-7	TGTGCCAGCAGCCCCATTGCGGGCGTCCGCTCCTACGAGCAGTACTTC	CASSPIAGVRSYEQYF
-	TRBV29-1	12	-	TRBJ2-1	TGCAGCGTCGCCCTCCCTTCAGGTGAGCAGTTCTTC	CSVALPSGEQFF
TRBD1	TRBV7-2	16	-	TRBJ2-7	TGTGCCAGCAGCCAACCCTACAGGGGACCCTCCTACGAGCAGTACTTC	CASSQPYRGPSYEQYF
TRBD2	TRBV5-1	13	-	TRBJ2-5	TGCGCCAGCGCGACTAGCGGGCAAGAGACCCAGTACTTC	CASATSGQETQYF
TRBD2	TRBV7-3	15	once	TRBJ2-3	TGTGCCAGCAGCTTGGTAGCGGGTAGCACAGATACGCAGTATTTT	CASSLVAGSTDTQYF
TRBD2	TRBV27	14	-	TRBJ2-7	TGTGCCAGCAAATCTAGCGGGACGACCTACGAGCAGTACTTC	CASKSSGTTYEQYF
-	TRBV29-1	15	-	TRBJ2-7	TGCAGCGTTGATTACTCTAGGGAAGGAGGCTACGAGCAGTATTTC	CSVDYSREGGYEQYF
-	TRBV5-4	14	few	TRBJ1-2	TGTGCCAGCAGCTTGGGACAGGAAAACTATGGCTACACCTTC	CASSLGQENYGYTF
TRBD1	TRBV7-8	16	-	TRBJ2-7	TGTGCCAGCAGCTTAACTTTCGGACAGGCCTCCTACGAGCAGTACTTC	CASSLTFGQASYEQYF
TRBD1	TRBV29-1	18	-	TRBJ2-3	TGCAGCGTTGAGGACAGGGGCCTGCAAACATCCTACACAGATACGCAGTATTTT	CSVEDRGLQTSYTDTQYF
-	TRBV5-4	15	once	TRBJ1-2	TGTGCCAGCAGCTTGCGGGGGGCGAATTTCTATGGCTACACCTTC	CASSLRGANFYGYTF
TRBD1	TRBV7-3	14	-	TRBJ1-1	TGTGCCAGCAGCCTACAGGGGGAGGTCACTGAAGCTTTCTTT	CASSLQGEVTEAFF
-	TRBV6-5	14	-	TRBJ1-2	TGTGCCAGCAGTTACTCGGCCGCAAACTATGGCTACACCTTC	CASSYSAANYGYTF